A single sample is the source of the 22 T cell receptor beta chains below, sequenced in a study of blood T cell repertoires in COVID-19. This table comes from immunoSEQ multiplex PCR, and its TCRdb copy is limited to in-frame clones, with some not included. The table has about 220,000 clones, under 90% seen once. The sequenced sample was peripheral blood. The receptors here all came from an elderly woman with acute or convalescent COVID-19.

The chain employs TRBV29-1 and TRBJ2-1; TRBD1 might be the D (6 bases). CDR1 is SQVTM, CDR2 ANQGSEA, per germline. V dropped 6 bases and J dropped 0 bases, with 15 bases sitting between them. The CDR3 spans 15 residues. CDR3 protein: CSVPEGGSSYNEQFF. The CDR3 DNA reads as TGCAGCGTCCCTGAAGGGGGTAGCTCCTACAATGAGCAGTTCTTC.

This clone was found once. The chain has TRBV5-1 and TRBJ2-6, with a possible D match to TRBD1 (5 bases). The CDR3 consists of 17 residues. The V gene lost 2 bases and the J gene lost 4 bases, with 16 bases spanning the gap. CDR1 and CDR2 (germline): SGHRS, YFSETQ. DNA for the CDR3: TGCGCCAGCAGCTTAGGACAAACGACTCCGGGGGCCAACGTCCTGACTTTC. Translation: CASSLGQTTPGANVLTF.

Concerning this clone: In the same sample, other DNA sequences code for this CDR3. CDR3 loop: CASSLGGFNEKLFF. DNA of the CDR3: TGTGCCAGCAGCTTAGGAGGGTTTAATGAAAAACTGTTTTTT. V gene TRBV7-9 combines with J gene TRBJ1-4; no firm D call. CDR3 length: 14 amino acids. The V gene's germline CDR1 is SEHNR and CDR2 FQNEAQ (reference sequence). Trimming shortened V by 1 base and J by 4 bases, and 7 bases separated the two germline ends.

The chain carries TRBV6-2 or TRBV6-3 and TRBJ1-1; D might be TRBD1 (5 bases). The V gene's germline CDR1 is MNHEY and CDR2 SVGEGT. The CDR3 extends over 14 amino acids. Trimming shortened V by 5 bases and J by 0 bases, and 10 bases separated the two germline ends. The CDR3: CASSRGGLNTEAFF. CDR3 nucleotide sequence: TGTGCCAGCAGTAGGGGAGGGCTGAACACTGAAGCTTTCTTT.

The gene calls are TRBV9 and TRBJ1-5, with D hard to call. Germline V lookup: CDR1 SGDLS, CDR2 YYNGEE. The CDR3 length is 14 residues. V dropped 0 bases and J dropped 7 bases, with 11 bases sitting between them. CDR3 nucleotides: TGTGCCAGCAGCGTAGGGGCAGCGGGGCAGCCCCAGCATTTT. It specifies CASSVGAAGQPQHF.

This chain links TRBV19 with TRBJ1-5, with 9 nucleotides matching TRBD1. Germline V gene sequence: CDR1 LNHDA, CDR2 SQIVND (reference sequence). This CDR3 region has 15 residues. J lost 0 bases, V lost 4 bases, and 1 base had no gene match. CDR3 region: CASSRTGDSNQPQHF. The CDR3 nucleotides are TGTGCCAGTAGTAGGACAGGGGATAGCAATCAGCCCCAGCATTTT.

V usage is TRBV28 and J usage is TRBJ1-5; no definite D call. Trimming removed 3 bases at V and 2 bases at J, with 11 bases between. Germline V gene data show CDR1 as MDHEN and CDR2 as SYDVKM. The CDR3 consists of 15 residues. Here the CDR3 DNA reads TGTGCCAGCAGTTTTATAAGCGGCGGCAATCAGCCCCAGCATTTT. Translating gives CASSFISGGNQPQHF.

The V call is TRBV29-1, the J call TRBJ1-3; 7 bases align to TRBD1. This CDR3 contains 15 residues. V was pared by 5 bases and J by 0 bases, with 7 bases of the junction left unmatched. The germline CDR1 and CDR2 sequences are SQVTM and ANQGSEA. CDR3 nucleotides: TGCAGCGTTCGGACAGGAGCCCACTCTGGAAACACCATATATTTT. Amino acids: CSVRTGAHSGNTIYF. The variable domain in full, completed from reference TRBV29-1 and TRBJ1-3, reads SAVISQKPSRDICQRGTSLTIQCQVDSQVTMMFWYRQQPGQSLTLIATANQGSEATYESGFVIDKFPISRPNLTFSTLTVSNMSPEDSSIYLCSVRTGAHSGNTIYFGEGSWLTVV.

This rearrangement joins TRBV6-4 to TRBJ2-2; a possible D gene is TRBD1 (6 bases). Germline loops: CDR1 MRHNA, CDR2 SNTAGT. Trimming stripped 0 bases from V and 3 bases from J, with 11 bases between. CDR3 length equals 16 residues. The CDR3 DNA is TGTGCCAGCAGTGACTCAGAGGACAGCTACACCGGGGAGCTGTTTTTT. This encodes CASSDSEDSYTGELFF.

This clone was detected only a few times. The chain recombines TRBV6-6 with TRBJ1-1, with D unresolved. V gave up 0 bases and J gave up 3 bases, with 5 bases separating them. Germline V gene sequence: CDR1 MNHNY, CDR2 SVGAGI (reference sequence). This CDR3 comprises 13 residues. The CDR3 nucleotides are TGTGCCAGCAGTTACTCAGAGGACACTGAAGCTTTCTTT. This gives the protein CASSYSEDTEAFF.

This chain uses TRBV9 with TRBJ1-1, with D maybe TRBD1 (5 bases). CDR3 length: 13 amino acids. The germline V gene has CDR1 SGDLS and CDR2 YYNGEE. V was cut by 0 bases and J by 5 bases, with 8 bases left in between. CDR3 loop: CASSVGSGTEAFF. CDR3 in DNA: TGTGCCAGCAGCGTAGGTTCAGGGACTGAAGCTTTCTTT.

This chain joins TRBV7-2 and TRBJ1-1; D is perhaps TRBD1 (6 bases). The germline V gene encodes CDR1 SGHTA and CDR2 FQGNSA. Trimming removed 6 bases at V and 1 base at J, with 9 bases between. The CDR3 is 13 amino acids. CDR3 sequence reads: CASRSTGNTEAFF. The DNA of the CDR3 is TGTGCCAGCAGATCGACAGGGAACACTGAAGCTTTCTTT.

The rearrangement joins TRBV6-5 to TRBJ1-1; no clear D gene. Germline V gives CDR1 MNHEY, CDR2 SVGAGI. The CDR3 extends over 12 amino acids. V dropped 4 bases and J dropped 4 bases, with 7 bases sitting between them. The CDR3 bases are TGTGCCAGCAGTTCGGTCGGCACTGAAGCTTTCTTT. Its protein is CASSSVGTEAFF.

This sequence joins TRBV7-6 and TRBJ1-4; 11 bases align to TRBD1. The CDR3 contains 15 residues. The germline gives CDR1 SGHVS, CDR2 FNYEAQ. V lost 5 bases to trimming and J lost 8 bases; unmatched junction nucleotides: 7. In DNA, the CDR3 is TGTGCCAGCAGCCCCCGGACAGGGGGCGCCGAAAAACTGTTTTTT. Protein product: CASSPRTGGAEKLFF.

V and J are TRBV6-1 and TRBJ1-1, with a tentative D call TRBD1 (5 bases). CDR1 is MNHNS and CDR2 is SASEGT in the germline V gene. This CDR3 region has 15 residues. V lost 1 base and J 4 bases, leaving 13 bases between the germline ends. The CDR3 sequence is CASSEVAGPGTEAFF. For the CDR3, the DNA is TGTGCCAGCAGTGAAGTGGCAGGGCCAGGCACTGAAGCTTTCTTT.

This clone has only one observation. The chain combines TRBV5-4 with TRBJ1-5; D uncertain. The CDR3 is made up of 14 amino acids. CDR1 is SGHNT, CDR2 YYREEE, per germline (reference sequence). V lost 1 base, J lost 1 base, and 6 bases lay in between. The CDR3 loop is CASSLSGSNQPQHF. DNA of the CDR3: TGTGCCAGCAGCTTGTCCGGGAGCAATCAGCCCCAGCATTTT.

The chain carries TRBV6-6 and TRBJ1-1; unclear D gene. Between the trimmed V and J ends, which lost 0 bases and 0 bases, there was a span of 8 bases. The CDR3 sequence is 15 residues long. The germline V gene has CDR1 MNHNY and CDR2 SVGAGI (reference sequence). This CDR3 reads CASSYSRTLNTEAFF. Here the CDR3 DNA reads TGTGCCAGCAGTTACTCGAGAACTCTGAACACTGAAGCTTTCTTT.

The chain recombines TRBV5-1 with TRBJ1-2; 7 bases fit TRBD1. The CDR3 covers 11 residues. V shed 4 bases and J 14 bases; nucleotides not matched to a gene: 8. Germline loops: CDR1 SGHRS, CDR2 YFSETQ. CDR3 sequence reads: CASSMVTGRTF. The CDR3 bases are TGCGCCAGCAGCATGGTGACAGGGAGGACCTTC.

The gene calls are TRBV27 and TRBJ1-6; 7 bases are shared with TRBD1. CDR1 MNHEY and CDR2 SMNVEV come from the germline V gene (reference sequence). There are 14 residues in the CDR3. The trim removed 5 bases at V and 7 bases at J, leaving 5 bases unmatched. DNA of the CDR3: TGTGCCAGCAGTAGACAGGGTTGGAATTCACCCCTCCACTTT. Translating it yields CASSRQGWNSPLHF.

As regards this clone: Relative to the germline gene, one junction end is altered; a read error may explain this. The gene calls are TRBV25-1 and TRBJ2-7; 9 bases agree with TRBD1. CDR1 and CDR2 from the germline V gene are MGHDK and SYGVNS. The CDR3 sequence is 12 residues long. The CDR3 loop is CASKGTGSEQYF. The CDR3 DNA follows: TGTGCGAGCAAGGGGACAGGGAGCGAGCAGTACTTC.

This clone was seen once. V is TRBV6-5 and J is TRBJ1-2; 9 bases align to TRBD1. CDR1 is MNHEY and CDR2 is SVGAGI in the germline V gene. This CDR3 is 15 amino acids long. V lost 7 bases and J lost 6; bases outside the gene matches: 12. The CDR3 DNA sequence: TGTGCCAGCACCCGAACAGGGGGCGTTGGGCATGGCTACACCTTC. Encoded protein: CASTRTGGVGHGYTF.

The rearrangement joins TRBV7-8 to TRBJ1-2; D is perhaps TRBD1 (5 bases). Germline CDR1 reads SGHVS; CDR2 reads FQNEAQ. The CDR3 consists of 14 residues. The ends were cut back, 5 bases at V and 4 bases at J, with 14 bases in the middle. The CDR3 region is CASSVLDSLYGYTF. CDR3 bases: TGTGCCAGCAGCGTACTCGACAGCCTCTATGGCTACACCTTC.